The 25 T cell receptor beta chains below all came from one sample that was sequenced in a study of blood T cell repertoires in COVID-19. Sequenced by immunoSEQ multiplex PCR; TCRdb stores in-frame clones only, minus some. The data contain some 200,000 clones, roughly nine tenths of them singletons. Input material: PBMCs or T cells enriched from blood (not recorded which). The receptors originated from a woman aged 45-60 years in a cohort exposed to, infected with or recovered from COVID-19 (not recorded which).

The rearrangement joins TRBV4-2 to TRBJ2-4; 7 bases line up with TRBD1. This CDR3 is 15 amino acids long. Trimming at V came to 3 bases and at J to 2 bases, leaving 4 bases not matched to a gene. Germline values: CDR1 LGHNA, CDR2 YNFKEQ. For the CDR3, the DNA is TGTGCCAGCAGCCATAACAGGGGCCCCAAAAACATTCAGTACTTC. Translated, it gives CASSHNRGPKNIQYF.

The V and J genes are TRBV25-1 and TRBJ1-2; D gene uncertain. The CDR3 length is 12 residues. Per germline, CDR1 MGHDK and CDR2 SYGVNS. V gave up 5 bases and J gave up 7 bases, with 11 bases separating them. The CDR3 here is CASSYLEGGYTF. CDR3 nucleotide sequence: TGTGCCAGCAGTTACCTTGAGGGTGGCTACACCTTC.

This clone appeared a single time. The chain has TRBV11-2 and TRBJ1-2, with D unclear. The V end was cut by 0 bases, the J end by 3 bases, with 8 bases between. The CDR3 runs 14 residues. Germline CDR1 SGHAT, CDR2 FQNNGV. CDR3 in DNA: TGTGCCAGCAGCTTAGATGGGCAGGACTATGGCTACACCTTC. Its translation is CASSLDGQDYGYTF.

The sample holds one count of this clone. This chain uses TRBV29-1 with TRBJ1-2, with TRBD1 as a possible D gene (5 bases). The CDR3 spans 15 residues. The germline gives CDR1 SQVTM, CDR2 ANQGSEA. Trimming took 6 bases from V and 4 from J, leaving 21 bases between them. The chain's CDR3 is CSVPSGGGGSYGYTF. CDR3 sequence (DNA): TGCAGCGTCCCCTCGGGCGGTGGGGGGTCCTATGGCTACACCTTC.

The CDR3 nucleotides read TGTGCCAGCGGGACAGGGAGCTATGGCTACACCTTC. Its protein product is CASGTGSYGYTF. The chain is built from TRBV9 and TRBJ1-2; 9 nucleotides match TRBD1. CDR3 length: 12 amino acids. CDR1 is SGDLS and CDR2 is YYNGEE in the germline V gene. Trimming cost V 7 bases and J 4 bases; bases outside gene matches: 2.

This clone has a handful of counts. The rearrangement links TRBV4-3 to TRBJ1-4; D is ambiguous. Per germline, CDR1 LGHNA and CDR2 YSLEER. Trimming shortened V by 0 bases and J by 5 bases, and 10 bases separated the two germline ends. The CDR3 loop spans 15 amino acids. DNA of the CDR3: TGCGCCAGCAGCCAAGAAAGGCGGCAAAATGAAAAACTGTTTTTT. This sequence encodes CASSQERRQNEKLFF.

This chain uses TRBV19 with TRBJ1-4; 9 bases fit TRBD1. Germline loops: CDR1 LNHDA, CDR2 SQIVND (reference sequence). J lost 7 bases, V lost 5 bases, and 2 bases had no gene match. CDR3 length: 13 amino acids. Here the CDR3 DNA reads TGTGCCAGTAGTGACAGGGGGGGTGAAAAACTGTTTTTT. This translates into CASSDRGGEKLFF.

The chain uses TRBV7-3 and TRBJ1-5, with TRBD1 matching 9 bases. Germline V gene data show CDR1 as SGHTA and CDR2 as FQGTGA. The V and J ends lost 5 bases and 5 bases, in that order; junction bases with no gene match: 19. The CDR3 consists of 19 residues. The chain's CDR3 is CASSTNPGQGRATDQPQHF. The CDR3 nucleotides read TGTGCCAGCAGCACAAACCCGGGACAGGGACGGGCGACGGATCAGCCCCAGCATTTT.

The V call is TRBV29-1, the J call TRBJ2-7; 8 positions match TRBD1. This CDR3 region has 13 residues. CDR1 SQVTM and CDR2 ANQGSEA come from the germline V gene. V trimming: 3 bases; J trimming: 6 bases; junction bases outside the gene matches: 7. The CDR3 DNA reads TGCAGCGTTGAGGGTCAGGGGGCCGGCGAGCAGTACTTC. This translates into CSVEGQGAGEQYF.

This clone has a single count. The same CDR3 also results from other DNA sequences found in this sample. This chain uses TRBV9 with TRBJ2-7; TRBD1 matches 7 bases. Germline V gene data show CDR1 as SGDLS and CDR2 as YYNGEE. Unmatched junction bases numbered 3, after V lost 0 bases and J lost 3 bases. There are 14 residues in the CDR3. The CDR3 DNA is TGTGCCAGCAGCGTAGGCCCAGGGGGCTACGAGCAGTACTTC. It yields the protein CASSVGPGGYEQYF.

The genes are TRBV21-1 and TRBJ1-4; the table's D call TRBD1 went unverified against the DNA. TRBV21-1 is a known pseudogene. The CDR3 length is 15 residues. CDR3 sequence reads: CASSETQGDWEKLFF. The CDR3 DNA sequence: TGTGCCAGCAGCGAGACACAGGGGGATTGGGAAAAACTGTTTTTT.

The genes are TRBV7-2 and TRBJ2-3, with 9 bases lining up with TRBD2. CDR1 SGHTA and CDR2 FQGNSA come from the germline V gene. This CDR3 has 16 residues. V lost 2 bases and J lost 1; bases outside the gene matches: 4. This chain's CDR3 is CASSLQAGGGTDTQYF. The DNA of the CDR3 is TGTGCCAGCAGCTTACAAGCGGGGGGAGGCACAGATACGCAGTATTTT.

This clone came up a few times. The chain recombines TRBV6-5 with TRBJ1-3, with TRBD1 identical over 12 bases. The CDR3 sequence is 15 residues long. Germline loops: CDR1 MNHEY, CDR2 SVGAGI. V dropped 9 bases and J dropped 2; count of bases not matched to a gene: 5. DNA of the CDR3: TGTGCCAGTGGGGGACAGGGGGCCCCTGGAAACACCATATATTTT. This translates into CASGGQGAPGNTIYF.

The V and J genes are TRBV9 and TRBJ2-7, with 9 bases fitting TRBD1. V was clipped by 3 bases and J by 1 base; unmatched bases: 8. CDR3 length: 16 residues. Germline CDR1 SGDLS, CDR2 YYNGEE. This chain's CDR3 is CASSGTPGQGSYEQYF. CDR3 nucleotide sequence: TGTGCCAGCAGCGGGACTCCGGGACAGGGTTCCTACGAGCAGTACTTC.

The CDR3, as DNA: TGTGCCAGTAGTCCAACAGGAGGCGGGGGATCCTACAATGAGCAGTTCTTC. Translating gives CASSPTGGGGSYNEQFF. The rearrangement uses TRBV19 and TRBJ2-1; 7 nucleotides line up with TRBD2. Germline loops: CDR1 LNHDA, CDR2 SQIVND (reference sequence). The CDR3 is made up of 17 amino acids. Unmatched junction bases numbered 11, after V lost 5 bases and J lost 1 base.

V usage is TRBV12-1 and J usage is TRBJ1-1; the table's D call TRBD1 went unverified against the DNA. TRBV12-1 is shown as a pseudogene. This CDR3 has 14 amino acids. The CDR3 loop reads CASSIRQGETEAFF. The CDR3 DNA reads TGTGCCAGCAGCATACGACAGGGTGAGACTGAAGCTTTCTTT.

V gene TRBV5-1 combines with J gene TRBJ2-3; 11 bases match TRBD2. The germline V gene encodes CDR1 SGHRS and CDR2 YFSETQ. The CDR3 is 16 amino acids. V lost 3 bases to trimming and J lost 3 bases; unmatched junction nucleotides: 6. CDR3 bases: TGCGCCAGCAGCTCGGGACTAGCGGCCACTACAGATACGCAGTATTTT. It specifies CASSSGLAATTDTQYF.

The sample holds a few counts of this clone. The V gene is TRBV19, the J gene TRBJ1-5; D gene ambiguous. From germline, CDR1 is LNHDA and CDR2 SQIVND (reference sequence). This CDR3 spans 14 amino acids. Trimming shortened V by 3 bases and J by 5 bases, and 11 bases separated the two germline ends. This CDR3 is CASSIGEGHQPQHF. CDR3 in DNA: TGTGCCAGTAGTATTGGGGAGGGTCATCAGCCCCAGCATTTT.

The chain uses TRBV30 and TRBJ2-5, with 8 bases fitting TRBD2. V dropped 5 bases and J dropped 5; count of bases not matched to a gene: 4. The CDR3 extends over 12 amino acids. Per germline, CDR1 GTSNPN and CDR2 SVGIG (reference sequence). Written as DNA, the CDR3 is TGTGCCTGGGGGACTAGTATGGAGACCCAGTACTTC. Translation: CAWGTSMETQYF.

This clone was counted a single time. This chain connects TRBV28 to TRBJ1-4; the D gene is possibly TRBD1 (6 bases). V was trimmed by 6 bases and J by 8 bases, leaving 13 bases between them. Germline V gives CDR1 MDHEN, CDR2 SYDVKM. The CDR3 consists of 13 residues. This CDR3 reads CASSTTDREKLFF. The CDR3 DNA follows: TGTGCCAGCAGCACTACCGACAGGGAAAAACTGTTTTTT.

This clone was found a few times. J is TRBJ1-1 and V is TRBV18; D is perhaps TRBD1 (6 bases). V lost 6 bases and J 1 base, leaving 9 bases between the germline ends. The CDR3 runs 13 residues. Per germline, CDR1 KGHSH and CDR2 LQKENI. This chain's CDR3 is CASSPGQNTEAFF. The CDR3 DNA reads TGTGCCAGCTCGCCGGGACAGAACACTGAAGCTTTCTTT.

V usage is TRBV2 and J usage is TRBJ1-5; maybe TRBD1 (6 bases). The V end was cut by 6 bases, the J end by 3 bases, with 15 bases between. The CDR3 is 15 amino acids. Looked up from germline, CDR1 is SNHLY and CDR2 is FYNNEI. The CDR3 nucleotides read TGTGCCAGCAGCCAGGGGATACGGAACAATCAGCCCCAGCATTTT. Its protein product is CASSQGIRNNQPQHF.

The V gene is TRBV30, the J gene TRBJ2-7; 8 positions agree with TRBD1. This CDR3 has 14 amino acids. Germline V gene sequence: CDR1 GTSNPN, CDR2 SVGIG (reference sequence). V gave up 5 bases and J gave up 6 bases; unmatched junction bases: 12. DNA of the CDR3: TGTGCCTGGTCCCCCGGGACAGGAGTTTTCGAGCAGTACTTC. This sequence encodes CAWSPGTGVFEQYF.

The table lists this clone with a count of one. The chain uses TRBV7-3 and TRBJ1-1; D is unclear. Germline V lookup: CDR1 SGHTA, CDR2 FQGTGA. Deletions cut 5 bases from V and 1 base from J, with 8 bases between. The CDR3 is made up of 13 amino acids. The DNA of the CDR3 is TGTGCCAGCAGCAAATACACGAACACTGAAGCTTTCTTT. It codes for CASSKYTNTEAFF.

The V and J genes are TRBV4-3 and TRBJ2-7, with 7 bases matching TRBD1. This CDR3 region has 15 residues. V lost 3 bases to trimming and J lost 0 bases; unmatched junction nucleotides: 5. CDR1 LGHNA and CDR2 YSLEER come from the germline V gene. The DNA for the CDR3 is TGCGCCAGCAGCCAGTATAGACAGGGCTCCTACGAGCAGTACTTC. Residues: CASSQYRQGSYEQYF.